Below, 18 T cell receptor beta chains from the same sample are listed, as sequenced in a study of T cell repertoires in cytomegalovirus infection. Each CDR3 protein is one row after TCRdb ran MiXCR on the reads. This table has under 850,000 distinct CDR3 sequences, 35% appearing once. Source material: PBMCs. Receptor source: a human donor in good health (CMV status not recorded). Some clones in this sample may be carry-over from other donors' samples.

This clonotype showed up just a few times. This chain links TRBV11-2 with TRBJ1-6, with 11 bases that match TRBD1. CDR1 SGHAT and CDR2 FQNNGV come from the germline V gene. V trimming: 6 bases; J trimming: 7 bases; junction bases outside the gene matches: 8. CDR3 length: 16 residues. CDR3 in amino acids: CASSFYRDRGNSPLHF. The DNA for the CDR3 is TGTGCCAGCAGTTTCTACCGGGACAGGGGGAATTCACCCCTCCACTTT.

The table lists this clonotype with a few counts. The chain is built from TRBV7-6 and TRBJ2-7; TRBD1 matches at 9 bases. The CDR3 extends over 15 amino acids. The V gene's germline CDR1 is SGHVS and CDR2 FNYEAQ. Trimming cost V 6 bases and J 6 bases; bases outside gene matches: 12. CDR3: CASRAPGQGASEQYF. The CDR3 DNA follows: TGTGCCAGCAGGGCTCCGGGACAGGGAGCTAGCGAGCAGTACTTC.

This clonotype was found a few times. The chain has TRBV6-6 and TRBJ1-1; D unresolved. With 7 bases removed from V and 0 bases from J, the gap between germline ends came to 9 bases. The germline V gene has CDR1 MNHNY and CDR2 SVGAGI (reference sequence). The CDR3 extends over 13 amino acids. Here the CDR3 reads CASIETVNTEAFF. CDR3 DNA: TGTGCCAGCATCGAGACGGTGAACACTGAAGCTTTCTTT.

The chain uses TRBV20-1 and TRBJ1-5, with 9 bases matching TRBD1. The CDR3 is 14 residues long. Germline V gene lookup returns CDR1 DFQATT and CDR2 SNEGSKA (reference sequence). The CDR3 DNA reads TGCATTGCCAACAGGGGGCGAAACAATCAGCCCCAGCATTTT. Translating gives CIANRGRNNQPQHF.

The CDR3 region has the DNA TGTGCCAGTAGTATTGCGCAGAGACCCTATTCACCCCTCCACTTT. This sequence encodes CASSIAQRPYSPLHF. The chain recombines TRBV19 with TRBJ1-6; unclear D gene. This CDR3 region has 15 residues. Germline-derived CDR1 and CDR2 are LNHDA and SQIVND (reference sequence). Trimming removed 3 bases at V and 8 bases at J, with 14 bases between.

The chain combines TRBV25-1 with TRBJ2-3, with a weak D call TRBD2 (5 bases). The germline gives CDR1 MGHDK, CDR2 SYGVNS. Deletions cut 4 bases from V and 1 base from J, with 9 bases between. This CDR3 contains 14 residues. CDR3 sequence reads: CASSGGIRTDTQYF. DNA of the CDR3: TGTGCCAGCAGTGGAGGGATTCGCACAGATACGCAGTATTTT.

This clonotype was seen only a few times. J is TRBJ2-5 and V is TRBV28; unclear D gene. Germline V gene sequence: CDR1 MDHEN, CDR2 SYDVKM. The CDR3 runs 11 residues. V lost 8 bases and J 5 bases, leaving 9 bases between the germline ends. The DNA of the CDR3 is TGTGCCAGCCTCGATCGGGAGACCCAGTACTTC. It translates to CASLDRETQYF.

This clonotype was observed a few times. J is TRBJ1-4 and V is TRBV4-1, with 7 bases identical to TRBD1. CDR1 is MGHRA, CDR2 YSYEKL, per germline. CDR3 size: 13 residues. With 1 base clipped from V and 15 bases from J, the junction kept 8 bases outside the gene matches. The CDR3 region has the DNA TGCGCCAGCAGCCAAGTAATCGGGACAGCAATGTTTTTT. Amino acids: CASSQVIGTAMFF.

The CDR3 protein is CASSWEGMITEAFF. The CDR3 DNA is TGTGCCAGCAGCTGGGAGGGGATGATCACTGAAGCTTTCTTT. The gene calls are TRBV11-2 and TRBJ1-1; D perhaps matches TRBD1 (5 bases). Trimming took 4 bases from V and 4 from J, leaving 13 bases between them. Germline V gene lookup returns CDR1 SGHAT and CDR2 FQNNGV. CDR3 length equals 14 residues.

In DNA, the CDR3 is TGCGCCAGCAGCTTGGTTCCGGGACAGGCCTACGAGCAGTACTTC. This gives the protein CASSLVPGQAYEQYF. The genes are TRBV5-1 and TRBJ2-7; TRBD1 matches 8 bases. CDR3 length equals 15 residues. Germline values: CDR1 SGHRS, CDR2 YFSETQ. The trim removed 0 bases at V and 2 bases at J, leaving 4 bases unmatched.

This chain uses TRBV28 with TRBJ1-1; D is perhaps TRBD1 (5 bases). Germline V gives CDR1 MDHEN, CDR2 SYDVKM. Trimming took off 5 bases at V and 3 bases at J, with 10 bases between the two ends. The CDR3 consists of 13 residues. The CDR3 bases are TGTGCCAGCAGTCGAGGGGAAGACACTGAAGCTTTCTTT. Translated: CASSRGEDTEAFF.

This clonotype was recorded many times. V gene TRBV7-2 combines with J gene TRBJ2-5; unclear D gene. The germline V gene encodes CDR1 SGHTA and CDR2 FQGNSA. CDR3 length: 16 amino acids. V was clipped by 1 base and J by 1 base, with 13 bases between them. CDR3 residues: CASSLEMRLVQETQYF. CDR3 coding DNA: TGTGCCAGCAGCTTAGAGATGCGACTGGTCCAAGAGACCCAGTACTTC.

This chain joins TRBV12-5 and TRBJ2-1; TRBD2 agrees at 8 bases. This CDR3 has 16 residues. V shed 1 base and J 3 bases; nucleotides not matched to a gene: 5. Germline V lookup: CDR1 LGHNT, CDR2 FRNRAP. The CDR3 nucleotides are TGTGCTAGTGGTTTGGCCTCGGGGGGGGGCTACAATGAGCAGTTCTTC. It yields the protein CASGLASGGGYNEQFF.

With respect to this clonotype: The junction does not match germline at one end; this may be a read error. Here the CDR3 reads CASSQREGTQYF. Written as DNA, the CDR3 is TGTGCCAGCAGCCAAAGGGAGGGGACCCAGTACTTC. V gene TRBV4-1 combines with J gene TRBJ2-5; 7 bases align to TRBD2. The CDR3 extends over 12 amino acids. CDR1 MGHRA and CDR2 YSYEKL come from the germline V gene.

The chain uses TRBV2 and TRBJ1-1; 8 nucleotides line up with TRBD1. The length of the CDR3 is 13 residues. The V segment lost 9 bases and the J segment 4 bases; nucleotides outside the gene matches: 7. Germline V gene data show CDR1 as SNHLY and CDR2 as FYNNEI. The CDR3 DNA reads TGTGCCAGGACAGGGGCGGGGAGCACTGAAGCTTTCTTT. This sequence encodes CARTGAGSTEAFF.

On this clonotype: A read error may produce the germline difference seen at one junction end. V and J are TRBV14 and TRBJ2-5, with a tentative D call TRBD2 (6 bases). The length of the CDR3 is 12 residues. CDR1 is SGHDN and CDR2 is FVKESK in the germline V gene. The DNA of the CDR3 is TGTGCAAGCAGCCGGACTAAAGAGACCAAGTACTTC. This codes for CASSRTKETKYF.

This clonotype was detected a few times. This chain links TRBV11-2 with TRBJ2-1; TRBD2 aligns across 9 bases. Per the germline V gene, CDR1 is SGHAT and CDR2 is FQNNGV. V was pared by 6 bases and J by 8 bases, with 17 bases of the junction left unmatched. This CDR3 has 17 amino acids. CDR3 DNA: TGTGCCAGCAGTCCTTTAGCGGGAGTATATTCCGGCGATGAGCAGTTCTTC. This gives the protein CASSPLAGVYSGDEQFF.

This chain links TRBV7-9 with TRBJ2-7; TRBD1 might be the D (6 bases). The CDR3 length is 16 residues. The V end was cut by 1 base, the J end by 5 bases, with 18 bases between. Germline V CDR1 and CDR2: SEHNR, FQNEAQ (reference sequence). CDR3 nucleotide sequence: TGTGCCAGCAGCTTAGATCCGGTACAGGGTATCCACGAGCAGTACTTC. This codes for CASSLDPVQGIHEQYF.